Sequencing of this TCR beta chain was carried out in a study of blood T cell repertoires in COVID-19. About the study: Sources were T cells, B-cell-depleted T cells, or PBMCs; the material itself was cDNA or gDNA.

Original analysis: Using reference gene primer amplification, nucleated cell counts were estimated. Profiling relied on immunoSEQ multiplex PCR, and the TCRdb table lists in-frame clones only, not all of them. V, J and clone size derive from that table, while D and trimming were established from the DNA sequence. This table has 65,000 to 80,000 clones, about 90% appearing once. The germline V gene encodes CDR1 LNHDA and CDR2 SQIVND (reference sequence). Trimming left V 5 bases short and J 4 bases short, with 18 bases between. The CDR3 is 17 residues long. The origin of this receptor is a middle-aged man with active COVID-19. Material: peripheral blood. The V and J genes are TRBV19 and TRBJ1-6; possibly TRBD1 for D (5 bases). Here the CDR3 reads CASSPELGRGYNSPLHF. DNA for the CDR3: TGTGCCAGTAGTCCGGAGCTCGGACGGGGGTATAATTCACCCCTCCACTTT.